This T cell receptor beta chain was sequenced during a study of blood T cell repertoires in COVID-19. Overall study: Samples came from the United States, Italy and Spain, spanning acute and convalescent COVID-19. PBMCs, B-cell-depleted T cells, or T cells were the source of the cDNA or gDNA that made up the material.

The V end lost 5 bases, the J end lost 8 bases, and 15 bases lay between the germline ends. The CDR3 covers 13 residues. The germline gives CDR1 SGHTA, CDR2 FQGNSA. The data were produced by immunoSEQ multiplex PCR, yet TCRdb's version contains in-frame clones alone and is incomplete. Altogether over 70,000 clones are present, about four fifths being singletons, with the ten largest covering 15% to 20%. The clonotype was recovered from a man between 65 and 85 years old who had recovered from COVID-19. Material for sequencing was peripheral blood. The chain is built from TRBV7-2 and TRBJ1-2; unclear D gene. The CDR3 coding sequence is TGTGCCAGCAGCCCCTCTGCTATGCGGGGCTACACCTTC. This encodes CASSPSAMRGYTF.